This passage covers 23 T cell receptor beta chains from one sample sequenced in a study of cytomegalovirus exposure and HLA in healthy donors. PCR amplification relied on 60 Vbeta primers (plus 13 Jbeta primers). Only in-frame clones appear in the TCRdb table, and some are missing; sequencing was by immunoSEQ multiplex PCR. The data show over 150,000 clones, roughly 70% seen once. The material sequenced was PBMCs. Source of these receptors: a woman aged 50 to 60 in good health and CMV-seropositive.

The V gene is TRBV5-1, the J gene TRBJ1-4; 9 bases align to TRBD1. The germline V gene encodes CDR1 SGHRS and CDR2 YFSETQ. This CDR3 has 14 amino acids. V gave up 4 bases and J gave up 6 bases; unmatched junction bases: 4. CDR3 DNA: TGCGCCAGCAGCAGACAGGGGGATGATGAAAAACTGTTTTTT. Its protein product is CASSRQGDDEKLFF.

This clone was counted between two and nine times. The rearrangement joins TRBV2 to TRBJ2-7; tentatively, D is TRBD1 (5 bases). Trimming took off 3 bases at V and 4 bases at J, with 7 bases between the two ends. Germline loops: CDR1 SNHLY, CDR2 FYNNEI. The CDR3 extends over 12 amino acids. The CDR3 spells CASSDYRYEQYF. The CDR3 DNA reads TGTGCCAGCAGTGACTACAGGTACGAGCAGTACTTC.

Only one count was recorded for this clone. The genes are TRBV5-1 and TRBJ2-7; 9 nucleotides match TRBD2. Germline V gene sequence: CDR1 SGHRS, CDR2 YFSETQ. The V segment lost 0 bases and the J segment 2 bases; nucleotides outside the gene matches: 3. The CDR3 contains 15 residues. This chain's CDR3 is CASSLEASGAYEQYF. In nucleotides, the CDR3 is TGCGCCAGCAGCTTGGAGGCTAGCGGGGCCTACGAGCAGTACTTC.

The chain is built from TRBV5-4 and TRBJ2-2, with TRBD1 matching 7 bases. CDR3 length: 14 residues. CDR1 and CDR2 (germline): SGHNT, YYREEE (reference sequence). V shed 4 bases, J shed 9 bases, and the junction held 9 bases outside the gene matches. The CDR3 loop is CASSPGTDYRELFF. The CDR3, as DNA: TGTGCCAGCAGCCCCGGGACAGACTACCGGGAGCTGTTTTTT.

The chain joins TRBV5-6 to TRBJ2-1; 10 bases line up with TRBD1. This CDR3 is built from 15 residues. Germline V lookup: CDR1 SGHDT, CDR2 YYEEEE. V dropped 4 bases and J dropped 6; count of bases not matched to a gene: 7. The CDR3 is CASSGGQGIINEQFF. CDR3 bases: TGTGCCAGCAGCGGGGGACAGGGGATTATCAATGAGCAGTTCTTC.

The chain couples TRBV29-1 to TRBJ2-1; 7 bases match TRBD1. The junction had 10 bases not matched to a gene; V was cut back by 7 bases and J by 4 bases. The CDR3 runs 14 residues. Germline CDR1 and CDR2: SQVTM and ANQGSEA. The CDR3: CSALTGRGYNEQFF. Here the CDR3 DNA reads TGCAGCGCCCTGACAGGGCGAGGGTACAATGAGCAGTTCTTC.

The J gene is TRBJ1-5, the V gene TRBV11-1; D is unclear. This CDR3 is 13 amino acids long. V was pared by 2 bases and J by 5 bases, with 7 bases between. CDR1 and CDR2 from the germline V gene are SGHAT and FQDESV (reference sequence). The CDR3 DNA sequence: TGTGCCAGCAGCTTATCGGAGGATCAGCCCCAGCATTTT. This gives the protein CASSLSEDQPQHF.

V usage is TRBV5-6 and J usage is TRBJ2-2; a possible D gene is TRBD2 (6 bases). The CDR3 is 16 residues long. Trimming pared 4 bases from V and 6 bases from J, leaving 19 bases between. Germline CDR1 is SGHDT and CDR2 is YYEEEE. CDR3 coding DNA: TGTGCCAGCAGCCCTCCCGGGCGGGGAGGAGCCGGGGAGCTGTTTTTT. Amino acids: CASSPPGRGGAGELFF.

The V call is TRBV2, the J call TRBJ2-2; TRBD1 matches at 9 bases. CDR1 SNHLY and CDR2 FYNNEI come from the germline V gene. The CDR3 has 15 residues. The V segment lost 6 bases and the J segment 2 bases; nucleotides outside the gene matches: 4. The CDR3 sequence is CASRRDRVNTGELFF. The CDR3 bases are TGTGCCAGCAGAAGGGACAGGGTTAACACCGGGGAGCTGTTTTTT.

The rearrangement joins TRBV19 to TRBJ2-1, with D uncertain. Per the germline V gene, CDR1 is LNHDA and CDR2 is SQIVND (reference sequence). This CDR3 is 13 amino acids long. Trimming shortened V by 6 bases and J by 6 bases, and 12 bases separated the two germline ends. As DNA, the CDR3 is TGTGCCAGTAGCGAGAGACTTCTCAATGAGCAGTTCTTC. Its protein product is CASSERLLNEQFF.

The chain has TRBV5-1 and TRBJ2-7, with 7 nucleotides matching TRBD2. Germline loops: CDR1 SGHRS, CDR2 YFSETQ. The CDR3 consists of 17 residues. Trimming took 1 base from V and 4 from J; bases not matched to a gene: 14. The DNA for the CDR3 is TGCGCCAGCAGCTTGTTACCGGGGGGTTTCCTCCTTTACGAGCAGTACTTC. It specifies CASSLLPGGFLLYEQYF.

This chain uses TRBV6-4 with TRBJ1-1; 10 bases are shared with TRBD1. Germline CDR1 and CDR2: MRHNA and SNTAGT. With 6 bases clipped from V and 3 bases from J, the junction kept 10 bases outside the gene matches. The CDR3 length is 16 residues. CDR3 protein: CASSEAGQGYHTEAFF. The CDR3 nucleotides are TGTGCCAGCAGCGAAGCGGGACAGGGGTATCACACTGAAGCTTTCTTT.

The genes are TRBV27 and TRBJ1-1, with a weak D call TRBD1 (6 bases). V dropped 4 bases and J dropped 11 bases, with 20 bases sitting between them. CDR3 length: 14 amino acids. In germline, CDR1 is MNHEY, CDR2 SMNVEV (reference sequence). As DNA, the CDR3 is TGTGCCAGCAGTTCAGCCGGGACACTGGGAACGGCTTTCTTT. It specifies CASSSAGTLGTAFF.

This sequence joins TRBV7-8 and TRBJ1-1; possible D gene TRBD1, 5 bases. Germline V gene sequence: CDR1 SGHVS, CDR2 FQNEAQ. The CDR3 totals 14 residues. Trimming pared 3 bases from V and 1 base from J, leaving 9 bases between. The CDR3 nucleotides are TGTGCCAGCAGCTTCAGGGATACGAACACTGAAGCTTTCTTT. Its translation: CASSFRDTNTEAFF.

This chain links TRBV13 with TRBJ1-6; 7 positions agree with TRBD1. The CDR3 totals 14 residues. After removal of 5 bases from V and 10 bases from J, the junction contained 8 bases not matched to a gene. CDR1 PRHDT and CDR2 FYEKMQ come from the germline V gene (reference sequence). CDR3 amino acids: CASSPGTANSPLHF. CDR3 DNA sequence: TGTGCCAGCAGCCCCGGGACAGCGAACTCACCCCTCCACTTT.

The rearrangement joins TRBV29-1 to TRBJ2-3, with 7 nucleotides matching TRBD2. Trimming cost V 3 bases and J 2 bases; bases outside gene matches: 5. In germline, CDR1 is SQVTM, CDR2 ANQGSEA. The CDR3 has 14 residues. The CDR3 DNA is TGCAGCGTTGATCTAGCGGCCCCCACAGATACGCAGTATTTT. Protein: CSVDLAAPTDTQYF.

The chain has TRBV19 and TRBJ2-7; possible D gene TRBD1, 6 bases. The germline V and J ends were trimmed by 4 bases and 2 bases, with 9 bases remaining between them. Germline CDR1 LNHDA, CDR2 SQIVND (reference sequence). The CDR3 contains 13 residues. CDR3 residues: CASSRGRTYEQYF. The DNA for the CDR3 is TGTGCCAGTAGTAGGGGGCGGACCTACGAGCAGTACTTC.

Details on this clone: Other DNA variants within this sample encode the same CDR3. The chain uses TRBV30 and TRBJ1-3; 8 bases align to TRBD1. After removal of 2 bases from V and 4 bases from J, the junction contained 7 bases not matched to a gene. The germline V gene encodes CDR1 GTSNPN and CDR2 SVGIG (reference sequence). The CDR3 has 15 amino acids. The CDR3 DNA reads TGTGCCTGGAGTCGGGACAGGTCAAGAGGAAACACCATATATTTT. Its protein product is CAWSRDRSRGNTIYF.

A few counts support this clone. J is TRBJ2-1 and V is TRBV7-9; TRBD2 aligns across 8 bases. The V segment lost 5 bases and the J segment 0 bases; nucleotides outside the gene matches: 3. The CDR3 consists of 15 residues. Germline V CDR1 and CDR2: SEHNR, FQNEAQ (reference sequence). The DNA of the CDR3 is TGTGCCAGCAGCCGGGGGGGCCGCTCCTACAATGAGCAGTTCTTC. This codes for CASSRGGRSYNEQFF.

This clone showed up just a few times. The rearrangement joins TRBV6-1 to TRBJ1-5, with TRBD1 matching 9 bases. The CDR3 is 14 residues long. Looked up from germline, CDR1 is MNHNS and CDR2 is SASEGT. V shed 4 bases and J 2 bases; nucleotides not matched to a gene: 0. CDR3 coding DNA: TGTGCCAGCAGTGGGACAGGGGGCAATCAGCCCCAGCATTTT. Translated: CASSGTGGNQPQHF.

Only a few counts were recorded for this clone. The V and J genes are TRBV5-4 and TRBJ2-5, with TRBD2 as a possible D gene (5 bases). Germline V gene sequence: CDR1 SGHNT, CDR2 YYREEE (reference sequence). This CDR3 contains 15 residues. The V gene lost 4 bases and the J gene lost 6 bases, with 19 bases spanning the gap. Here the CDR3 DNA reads TGTGCCAGCAGCCCGGACCCGGCGGGTTTGCAGACCCAGTACTTC. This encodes CASSPDPAGLQTQYF.

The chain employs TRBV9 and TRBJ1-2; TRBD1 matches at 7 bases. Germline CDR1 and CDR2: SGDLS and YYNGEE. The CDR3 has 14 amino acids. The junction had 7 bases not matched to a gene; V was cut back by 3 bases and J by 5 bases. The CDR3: CASSERQGGYGYTF. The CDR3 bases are TGTGCCAGCAGCGAAAGACAGGGAGGATATGGCTACACCTTC.

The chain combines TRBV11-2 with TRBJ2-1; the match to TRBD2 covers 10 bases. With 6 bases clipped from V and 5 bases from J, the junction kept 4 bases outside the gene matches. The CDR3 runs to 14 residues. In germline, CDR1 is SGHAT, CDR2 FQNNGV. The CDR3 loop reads CASRERGGNNEQFF. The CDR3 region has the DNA TGTGCCAGCAGGGAGCGGGGGGGGAACAATGAGCAGTTCTTC.